These 29 T cell receptor beta chains were all obtained from the same sample, sequenced in a study of blood T cell repertoires in COVID-19. Libraries were prepared by immunoSEQ multiplex PCR; TCRdb keeps only in-frame clonotypes and omits some of them. Of 200,000 to 250,000 clones listed, 65% to 85% are singletons. Sequencing used PBMCs or T cells enriched from blood (not recorded which). Receptors were obtained from a woman between 35 and 50 years old with acute COVID-19.

This clone was seen more than once but under ten times. The chain carries TRBV12-3 or TRBV12-4 and TRBJ1-1, with 8 positions matching TRBD1. The CDR3 length is 13 residues. V lost 6 bases and J lost 6; bases outside the gene matches: 6. The CDR3 is CASSATGVAEAFF. CDR3 nucleotide sequence: TGTGCCAGCAGCGCGACAGGGGTCGCTGAAGCTTTCTTT.

This chain joins TRBV6-5 and TRBJ1-5, with D unclear. The CDR3 totals 14 residues. Germline assignment: CDR1 MNHEY and CDR2 SVGAGI. Trimming shortened V by 6 bases and J by 3 bases, and 12 bases separated the two germline ends. DNA for the CDR3: TGTGCCAGCAGCAGAGGACTGTCCAATCAGCCCCAGCATTTT. The encoded protein is CASSRGLSNQPQHF.

The rearrangement uses TRBV11-2 and TRBJ2-2, with TRBD2 identical over 12 bases. The CDR3 covers 15 residues. Per the germline V gene, CDR1 is SGHAT and CDR2 is FQNNGV. Trimming at V came to 5 bases and at J to 5 bases, leaving 3 bases not matched to a gene. The CDR3 sequence is CASSPSGGATGELFF. The DNA for the CDR3 is TGTGCCAGCAGCCCTAGCGGGGGGGCAACCGGGGAGCTGTTTTTT.

This clone has just one count. The J gene is TRBJ1-1, the V gene TRBV7-9; D remains ambiguous. CDR1 and CDR2 (germline): SEHNR, FQNEAQ (reference sequence). The ends were cut back, 4 bases at V and 7 bases at J, with 13 bases in the middle. CDR3 length: 13 residues. Here the CDR3 DNA reads TGTGCCAGCAGCTCTGAGTTGCGAGATGAAGCTTTCTTT. Translating it yields CASSSELRDEAFF. The full variable domain, its missing parts supplied by reference TRBV7-9 and TRBJ1-1, is DTGVSQNPRHKITKRGQNVTFRCDPISEHNRLYWYRQTLGQGPEFLTYFQNEAQLEKSRLLSDRFSAERPKGSFSTLEIQRTEQGDSAMYLCASSSELRDEAFFGQGTRLTVV.

The V call is TRBV12-3 or TRBV12-4, the J call TRBJ1-1; D uncertain. The CDR3 covers 13 residues. Trimming stripped 1 base from V and 3 bases from J, with 6 bases between. The CDR3 sequence: CASSLVADTEAFF. The DNA for the CDR3 is TGTGCCAGCAGTTTAGTGGCAGACACTGAAGCTTTCTTT.

This chain links TRBV10-3 with TRBJ1-1; TRBD1 matches at 8 bases. There are 16 residues in the CDR3. Germline V CDR1 and CDR2: ENHRY, SYGVKD. V lost 6 bases, J lost 0 bases, and 9 bases stayed unmatched. CDR3 region: CAIRPGTGEMNTEAFF. CDR3 nucleotides: TGTGCCATCAGGCCGGGGACAGGTGAAATGAACACTGAAGCTTTCTTT.

The V gene is TRBV29-1, the J gene TRBJ2-7; 13 nucleotides line up with TRBD2. With 4 bases clipped from V and 4 bases from J, the junction kept 4 bases outside the gene matches. The V gene's germline CDR1 is SQVTM and CDR2 ANQGSEA. The CDR3 runs to 14 residues. The CDR3 is CSVVPGLAGYEQYF. The CDR3 DNA sequence: TGCAGCGTTGTTCCGGGACTAGCGGGGTACGAGCAGTACTTC.

J is TRBJ1-5 and V is TRBV28, with D perhaps TRBD1 (6 bases). Germline CDR1 reads MDHEN; CDR2 reads SYDVKM. Trimming cost V 7 bases and J 6 bases, with 10 bases left between them. The CDR3 has 12 amino acids. The CDR3 spells CASTAGVQPQHF. The CDR3, as DNA: TGTGCCAGCACGGCAGGGGTTCAGCCCCAGCATTTT.

The chain joins TRBV15 to TRBJ1-3; maybe TRBD1 (5 bases). The CDR3 extends over 14 amino acids. Trimming took off 6 bases at V and 4 bases at J, with 13 bases between the two ends. Germline lookup yields CDR1 LNHNV and CDR2 YYDKDF (reference sequence). CDR3 residues: CATRGPGGGNTIYF. CDR3 sequence (DNA): TGTGCCACCAGAGGGCCGGGGGGAGGAAACACCATATATTTT. Full variable domain (missing parts from reference TRBV15 and TRBJ1-3): DAMVIQNPRYQVTQFGKPVTLSCSQTLNHNVMYWYQQKSSQAPKLLFHYYDKDFNNEADTPDNFQSRRPNTSFCFLDIRSPGLGDTAMYLCATRGPGGGNTIYFGEGSWLTVV.

This clone came up once. The chain carries TRBV28 and TRBJ2-3, with 10 bases aligning to TRBD2. The CDR3 totals 18 residues. V gave up 2 bases and J gave up 2 bases; unmatched junction bases: 10. Germline V gene data show CDR1 as MDHEN and CDR2 as SYDVKM. CDR3 bases: TGTGCCAGCAGTTTACCGGGACTAGCGCGAACCTACACAGATACGCAGTATTTT. Protein sequence: CASSLPGLARTYTDTQYF.

CDR3: CASSDGSNSPLHF. CDR3 sequence (DNA): TGTGCCAGCAGTGACGGCTCTAATTCACCCCTCCACTTT. This rearrangement joins TRBV6-4 to TRBJ1-6; D uncertain. Germline CDR1 reads MRHNA; CDR2 reads SNTAGT. The CDR3 runs 13 residues. Trimming pared 2 bases from V and 6 bases from J, leaving 5 bases between.

V usage is TRBV4-1 and J usage is TRBJ1-4; 8 bases are shared with TRBD1. CDR3 size: 15 residues. Trimming removed 2 bases from V and 8 bases from J; junction bases left unmatched: 7. Germline V CDR1 and CDR2: MGHRA, YSYEKL. The DNA for the CDR3 is TGCGCCAGCAGCCAACTGACAGGGGTTTACGAAAAACTGTTTTTT. This translates into CASSQLTGVYEKLFF.

This clone is a singleton in its sample. The chain carries TRBV30 and TRBJ2-1; D is ambiguous. V was pared by 2 bases and J by 9 bases, with 5 bases between. There are 10 residues in the CDR3. Germline-derived CDR1 and CDR2 are GTSNPN and SVGIG (reference sequence). The CDR3 DNA sequence: TGTGCCTGGAGTCGGTCTGAGCAGTTCTTC. Protein sequence: CAWSRSEQFF.

J is TRBJ1-5 and V is TRBV28, with D perhaps matching TRBD1 (5 bases). CDR3 length: 14 amino acids. The germline V gene encodes CDR1 MDHEN and CDR2 SYDVKM. The ends were cut back, 7 bases at V and 0 bases at J, with 10 bases in the middle. CDR3 amino acids: CASNQGYSNQPQHF. CDR3 coding DNA: TGTGCCAGCAACCAGGGATATAGCAATCAGCCCCAGCATTTT.

The chain has TRBV6-5 and TRBJ1-5; possible D gene TRBD1, 5 bases. The CDR3 extends over 15 amino acids. In germline, CDR1 is MNHEY, CDR2 SVGAGI. Trimming removed 0 bases from V and 7 bases from J, with 13 bases in between. The CDR3 DNA is TGTGCCAGCAGTTACTCGTCGGCAGGGCGCCAGCCCCAGCATTTT. Its protein product is CASSYSSAGRQPQHF.

This sequence joins TRBV6-5 and TRBJ1-1; the match to TRBD1 covers 7 bases. Germline lookup yields CDR1 MNHEY and CDR2 SVGAGI. The CDR3 contains 13 residues. V shed 5 bases and J 3 bases; nucleotides not matched to a gene: 3. The chain's CDR3 is CASSRTGDTEAFF. The CDR3, as DNA: TGTGCCAGCAGTAGGACAGGTGACACTGAAGCTTTCTTT.

This chain joins TRBV4-1 and TRBJ2-7, with 10 bases identical to TRBD2. The V segment lost 3 bases and the J segment 2 bases; nucleotides outside the gene matches: 13. Germline CDR1 is MGHRA and CDR2 is YSYEKL. This CDR3 is 18 amino acids long. CDR3 coding DNA: TGCGCCAGCAGCCACAGCGGGGGGGAGGGCTCGAGCGCCTACGAGCAGTACTTC. Translating it yields CASSHSGGEGSSAYEQYF.

The chain recombines TRBV7-8 with TRBJ2-5, with 9 bases that match TRBD2. Germline CDR1 and CDR2: SGHVS and FQNEAQ. CDR3 size: 16 residues. J lost 5 bases, V lost 1 base, and 8 bases had no gene match. The CDR3 spells CASSLGLAGRGETQYF. The CDR3 region has the DNA TGTGCCAGCAGCTTAGGCCTAGCGGGAAGAGGCGAGACCCAGTACTTC.

This chain uses TRBV7-6 with TRBJ2-3; 9 bases line up with TRBD1. Trimming at V came to 0 bases and at J to 6 bases, leaving 4 bases not matched to a gene. Looked up from germline, CDR1 is SGHVS and CDR2 is FNYEAQ. This CDR3 has 15 residues. CDR3 sequence: CASSLARTGADTQYF. CDR3 DNA: TGTGCCAGCAGCTTAGCTCGGACAGGGGCGGATACGCAGTATTTT.

V usage is TRBV7-3 and J usage is TRBJ1-5; D not certain. Trimming shortened V by 6 bases and J by 6 bases, and 12 bases separated the two germline ends. Germline loops: CDR1 SGHTA, CDR2 FQGTGA. The CDR3 has 13 amino acids. For the CDR3, the DNA is TGTGCCAGCAGATGTGGCCCCCGTCAGCCCCAGCATTTT. This gives the protein CASRCGPRQPQHF.

The chain carries TRBV28 and TRBJ1-1; 8 positions agree with TRBD1. V lost 3 bases, J lost 5 bases, and 2 bases stayed unmatched. The CDR3 extends over 13 amino acids. Germline V CDR1 and CDR2: MDHEN, SYDVKM. This CDR3 reads CASSFQGATEAFF. The CDR3 bases are TGTGCCAGCAGTTTTCAGGGGGCGACTGAAGCTTTCTTT. Filled out from reference TRBV28 and TRBJ1-1, the complete variable domain reads DVKVTQSSRYLVKRTGEKVFLECVQDMDHENMFWYRQDPGLGLRLIYFSYDVKMKEKGDIPEGYSVSREKKERFSLILESASTNQTSMYLCASSFQGATEAFFGQGTRLTVV.

The genes are TRBV5-4 and TRBJ2-2, with 11 bases matching TRBD2. The CDR3 loop spans 16 amino acids. Germline V gene lookup returns CDR1 SGHNT and CDR2 YYREEE (reference sequence). J was trimmed by 1 base and V by 2 bases; bases with no gene match: 1. The chain's CDR3 is CASSLGLAGNTGELFF. DNA for the CDR3: TGTGCCAGCAGCTTAGGACTAGCGGGGAACACCGGGGAGCTGTTTTTT.

The rearrangement uses TRBV28 and TRBJ1-2; D not resolved. Germline V gene lookup returns CDR1 MDHEN and CDR2 SYDVKM. This CDR3 spans 13 amino acids. The V gene lost 10 bases and the J gene lost 2 bases, with 14 bases spanning the gap. CDR3 nucleotides: TGTGCCACTACCCTGGCAGGAAACTATGGCTACACCTTC. Its translation is CATTLAGNYGYTF.

The genes are TRBV7-3 and TRBJ2-5; TRBD2 might be the D (5 bases). The germline V gene has CDR1 SGHTA and CDR2 FQGTGA. The CDR3 runs 13 residues. Deletions cut 5 bases from V and 3 bases from J, with 10 bases between. The CDR3 here is CASSPRGEETQYF. The CDR3 coding sequence is TGTGCCAGCAGCCCCCGGGGTGAAGAGACCCAGTACTTC. Full variable domain (outside the CDR3, taken from reference TRBV7-3 and TRBJ2-5): GAGVSQTPSNKVTEKGKYVELRCDPISGHTALYWYRQSLGQGPEFLIYFQGTGAADDSGLPNDRFFAVRPEGSVSTLKIQRTERGDSAVYLCASSPRGEETQYFGPGTRLLVL.

This clone was seen only once. V is TRBV7-3 and J is TRBJ1-2; TRBD1 might be the D (5 bases). The germline V gene encodes CDR1 SGHTA and CDR2 FQGTGA. The CDR3 extends over 16 amino acids. Trimming removed 5 bases from V and 1 base from J, with 17 bases in between. This chain's CDR3 is CASSPRGVVGNYGYTF. DNA for the CDR3: TGTGCCAGCAGCCCCCGGGGGGTGGTCGGTAACTATGGCTACACCTTC.

The rearrangement joins TRBV28 to TRBJ1-4, with a weak D call TRBD1 (6 bases). Germline lookup yields CDR1 MDHEN and CDR2 SYDVKM. This CDR3 comprises 11 residues. CDR3 DNA: TGTGCAGGGGGGGGGAATGAAAAACTGTTTTTT. The encoded protein is CAGGGNEKLFF. Full variable domain (missing parts from reference TRBV28 and TRBJ1-4): DVKVTQSSRYLVKRTGEKVFLECVQDMDHENMFWYRQDPGLGLRLIYFSYDVKMKEKGDIPEGYSVSREKKERFSLILESASTNQTSMYLCAGGGNEKLFFGSGTQLSVL.

This clone was seen a few times. V and J are TRBV6-5 and TRBJ1-2; D is unclear. Between the trimmed V and J ends, which lost 8 bases and 8 bases, there was a span of 15 bases. The CDR3 runs to 12 residues. Per the germline V gene, CDR1 is MNHEY and CDR2 is SVGAGI. The CDR3 sequence: CASWRLGAGYTF. The CDR3 nucleotides read TGTGCCAGCTGGAGGCTGGGAGCAGGCTACACCTTC.

V is TRBV19 and J is TRBJ1-1, with 7 bases identical to TRBD1. CDR1 LNHDA and CDR2 SQIVND come from the germline V gene (reference sequence). V lost 4 bases, J lost 5 bases, and 19 bases stayed unmatched. The CDR3 has 18 amino acids. The CDR3 region is CASSTRFRDRNTGTEAFF. CDR3 bases: TGTGCCAGTAGTACCCGATTCCGGGACAGAAACACAGGGACTGAAGCTTTCTTT.

This clone was recorded a few times. The chain recombines TRBV19 with TRBJ1-3, with 7 positions matching TRBD1. The germline CDR1 and CDR2 sequences are LNHDA and SQIVND (reference sequence). The CDR3 extends over 15 amino acids. J lost 0 bases, V lost 6 bases, and 5 bases had no gene match. In DNA, the CDR3 is TGTGCCAGTAGACTACAGGGGAACTCTGGAAACACCATATATTTT. This encodes CASRLQGNSGNTIYF.